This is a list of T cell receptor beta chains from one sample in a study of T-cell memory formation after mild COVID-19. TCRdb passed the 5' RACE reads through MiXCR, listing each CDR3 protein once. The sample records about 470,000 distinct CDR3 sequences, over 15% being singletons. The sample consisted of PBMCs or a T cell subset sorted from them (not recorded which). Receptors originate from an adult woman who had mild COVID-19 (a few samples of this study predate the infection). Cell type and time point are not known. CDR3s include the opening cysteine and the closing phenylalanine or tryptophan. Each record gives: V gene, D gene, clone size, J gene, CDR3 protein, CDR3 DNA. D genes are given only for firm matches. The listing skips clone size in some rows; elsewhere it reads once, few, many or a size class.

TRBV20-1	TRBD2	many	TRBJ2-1	CSSARREGRYNEQFF	TGCAGTTCCGCTCGGCGGGAGGGCCGCTACAATGAGCAGTTCTTC
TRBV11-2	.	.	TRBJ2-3	CASSPVPRGTQYF	TGTGCCAGCAGCCCAGTGCCGCGGGGTACGCAGTATTTT
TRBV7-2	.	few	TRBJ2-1	CASSITENPYNEQFF	TGTGCCAGCAGCATCACGGAAAACCCCTACAATGAGCAGTTCTTC
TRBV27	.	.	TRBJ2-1	CASRSSAYNEQFF	TGTGCCAGCAGGTCCTCGGCCTACAATGAGCAGTTCTTC
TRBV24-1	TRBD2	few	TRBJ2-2	CATSDTSGRNTGELFF	TGTGCCACCAGTGACACTAGCGGGCGGAACACCGGGGAGCTGTTTTTT
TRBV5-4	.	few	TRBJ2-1	CASTNTLDHEQFF	TGTGCCAGCACCAACACACTAGACCATGAGCAGTTCTTC
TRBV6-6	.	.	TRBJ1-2	CASSPPTDSRYGYTF	TGTGCCAGCAGCCCTCCCACGGACAGCCGCTATGGCTACACCTTC
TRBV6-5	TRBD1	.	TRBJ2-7	CASSYTGTGGFSYEQYF	TGTGCCAGCAGTTACACCGGGACAGGGGGTTTCTCCTACGAGCAGTACTTC
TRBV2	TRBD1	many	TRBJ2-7	CATRTGGGYEQYF	TGTGCCACCCGGACAGGGGGCGGCTACGAGCAGTACTTC
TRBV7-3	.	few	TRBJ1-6	CASSLGNRANNSPLHF	TGTGCCAGCAGCTTAGGGAACAGGGCCAATAATTCACCCCTCCACTTT
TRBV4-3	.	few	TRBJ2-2	CASSQDHRGRRRTGELFF	TGCGCCAGCAGCCAAGATCACCGGGGGCGGAGACGAACCGGGGAGCTGTTTTTT
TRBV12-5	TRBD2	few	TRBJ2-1	CASVLTLGLAGRNEQFF	TGTGCTAGTGTTCTAACGTTAGGACTAGCGGGAAGGAATGAGCAGTTCTTC
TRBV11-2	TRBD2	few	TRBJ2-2	CASSLRPGGTNTGELFF	TGTGCCAGCAGCTTACGGCCGGGGGGTACCAACACCGGGGAGCTGTTTTTT
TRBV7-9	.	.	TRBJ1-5	CASSGGPHQPQHF	TGTGCCAGCAGCGGGGGACCGCATCAGCCCCAGCATTTT
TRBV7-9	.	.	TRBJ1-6	CASSLGAQGGNSPLHF	TGTGCCAGCAGCTTAGGCGCACAGGGTGGTAATTCACCCCTCCACTTT
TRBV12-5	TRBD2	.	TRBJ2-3	CASGPGLAGVTDTQYF	TGTGCTAGTGGTCCCGGACTAGCGGGAGTCACAGATACGCAGTATTTT
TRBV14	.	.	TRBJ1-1	CASSPGQMMNTEAFF	TGTGCCAGCAGCCCCGGACAGATGATGAACACTGAAGCTTTCTTT
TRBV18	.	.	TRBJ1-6	CASSPQSGLDSPLHF	TGTGCCAGCTCACCACAATCAGGATTGGATTCACCCCTCCACTTT
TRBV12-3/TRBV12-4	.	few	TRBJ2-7	CASSFTGGTAYEQYF	TGTGCCAGCAGTTTCACGGGGGGCACGGCCTACGAGCAGTACTTC
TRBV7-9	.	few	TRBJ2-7	CASSPTATPEGEQYF	TGTGCCAGCAGCCCAACGGCCACACCGGAGGGCGAGCAGTACTTC
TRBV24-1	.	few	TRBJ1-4	CATSDGWGANEKLFF	TGTGCCACCAGTGATGGATGGGGAGCTAATGAAAAACTGTTTTTT
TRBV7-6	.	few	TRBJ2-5	CASRLDLSGEETQYF	TGTGCCAGCAGATTAGACTTGTCAGGGGAAGAGACCCAGTACTTC
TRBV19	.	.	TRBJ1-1	CASSPSEVGNTEAFF	TGTGCCAGTAGTCCCTCGGAGGTGGGGAACACTGAAGCTTTCTTT
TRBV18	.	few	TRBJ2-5	CASSPPVQETQYF	TGTGCCAGCTCACCACCCGTTCAAGAGACCCAGTACTTC
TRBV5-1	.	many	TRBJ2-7	CASSFAGYEQYF	TGCGCCAGCAGCTTTGCGGGTTACGAGCAGTACTTC
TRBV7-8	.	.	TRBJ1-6	CASSLPRVFSPNSPLHF	TGTGCCAGCAGCTTACCGCGGGTTTTCAGCCCAAATTCACCCCTCCACTTT
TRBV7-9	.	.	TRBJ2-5	CASSGIYVVETQYF	TGTGCCAGCAGCGGGATCTACGTGGTGGAGACCCAGTACTTC
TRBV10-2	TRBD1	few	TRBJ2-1	CASGYYRGHSYNEQFF	TGCGCCAGCGGATACTACAGGGGGCACTCCTACAATGAGCAGTTCTTC
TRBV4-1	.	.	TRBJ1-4	CASSQASGKLFF	TGCGCCAGCAGCCAAGCGTCAGGAAAACTGTTTTTT
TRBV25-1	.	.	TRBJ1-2	CASSLNREGPRGYTF	TGTGCCAGCAGCTTGAATAGGGAAGGCCCGAGAGGCTACACCTTC
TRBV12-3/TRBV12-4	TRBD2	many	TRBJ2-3	CASSPGLAGTDTQYF	TGTGCCAGCAGCCCAGGTCTAGCGGGCACAGATACGCAGTATTTT
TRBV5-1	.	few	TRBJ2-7	CASSLAQPAGLASVLGNYEQYF	TGCGCCAGCAGCTTGGCTCAGCCCGCGGGCCTAGCATCGGTTTTGGGTAACTACGAGCAGTACTTC
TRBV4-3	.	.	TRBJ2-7	CASSPTRGVPSYEQYF	TGCGCCAGCAGCCCAACTCGGGGAGTTCCTTCCTACGAGCAGTACTTC
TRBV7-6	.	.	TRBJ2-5	CASRSGEEGLETQYF	TGTGCCAGCAGGAGCGGAGAGGAGGGTTTAGAGACCCAGTACTTC
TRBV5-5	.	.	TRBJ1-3	CASSSGLNGNTIYF	TGTGCCAGCAGCTCGGGACTGAACGGAAACACCATATATTTT
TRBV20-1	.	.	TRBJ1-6	CSPRGPGAINSPLHF	TGCAGTCCTCGCGGGCCGGGGGCAATTAATTCACCCCTCCACTTT
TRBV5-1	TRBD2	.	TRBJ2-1	CASSLDPSGVSYNEQFF	TGCGCCAGCAGCTTGGATCCTAGCGGGGTCTCCTACAATGAGCAGTTCTTC
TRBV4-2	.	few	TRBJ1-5	CASSQEAETNQPQHF	TGTGCCAGCAGCCAAGAGGCCGAAACCAATCAGCCCCAGCATTTT
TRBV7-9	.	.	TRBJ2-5	CASRGLGVGTQYF	TGTGCCAGCAGGGGCCTGGGTGTGGGGACCCAGTACTTC
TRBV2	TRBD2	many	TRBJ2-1	CASLGAGGLNEQFF	TGTGCCAGCTTGGGAGCGGGGGGGTTAAATGAGCAGTTCTTC
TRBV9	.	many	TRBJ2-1	CASSGRGRGTNEQFF	TGTGCCAGCAGCGGGAGGGGACGCGGCACCAATGAGCAGTTCTTC
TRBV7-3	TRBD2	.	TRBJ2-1	CASSVGLAAINEQFF	TGTGCCAGCAGCGTCGGACTAGCGGCCATCAATGAGCAGTTCTTC
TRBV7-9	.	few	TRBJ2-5	CASSLSGQVQETQYF	TGTGCCAGCAGCTTATCGGGGCAGGTCCAAGAGACCCAGTACTTC
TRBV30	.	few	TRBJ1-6	CAWSVRRQGRSPLHF	TGTGCCTGGAGTGTAAGGAGGCAGGGGAGGTCACCCCTCCACTTT
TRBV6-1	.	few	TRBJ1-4	CASSPHTANEKLFF	TGTGCCAGCAGTCCACATACGGCTAATGAAAAACTGTTTTTT
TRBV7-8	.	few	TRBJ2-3	CASSPWTVEVTDTQYF	TGTGCCAGCAGCCCGTGGACAGTTGAGGTCACAGATACGCAGTATTTT